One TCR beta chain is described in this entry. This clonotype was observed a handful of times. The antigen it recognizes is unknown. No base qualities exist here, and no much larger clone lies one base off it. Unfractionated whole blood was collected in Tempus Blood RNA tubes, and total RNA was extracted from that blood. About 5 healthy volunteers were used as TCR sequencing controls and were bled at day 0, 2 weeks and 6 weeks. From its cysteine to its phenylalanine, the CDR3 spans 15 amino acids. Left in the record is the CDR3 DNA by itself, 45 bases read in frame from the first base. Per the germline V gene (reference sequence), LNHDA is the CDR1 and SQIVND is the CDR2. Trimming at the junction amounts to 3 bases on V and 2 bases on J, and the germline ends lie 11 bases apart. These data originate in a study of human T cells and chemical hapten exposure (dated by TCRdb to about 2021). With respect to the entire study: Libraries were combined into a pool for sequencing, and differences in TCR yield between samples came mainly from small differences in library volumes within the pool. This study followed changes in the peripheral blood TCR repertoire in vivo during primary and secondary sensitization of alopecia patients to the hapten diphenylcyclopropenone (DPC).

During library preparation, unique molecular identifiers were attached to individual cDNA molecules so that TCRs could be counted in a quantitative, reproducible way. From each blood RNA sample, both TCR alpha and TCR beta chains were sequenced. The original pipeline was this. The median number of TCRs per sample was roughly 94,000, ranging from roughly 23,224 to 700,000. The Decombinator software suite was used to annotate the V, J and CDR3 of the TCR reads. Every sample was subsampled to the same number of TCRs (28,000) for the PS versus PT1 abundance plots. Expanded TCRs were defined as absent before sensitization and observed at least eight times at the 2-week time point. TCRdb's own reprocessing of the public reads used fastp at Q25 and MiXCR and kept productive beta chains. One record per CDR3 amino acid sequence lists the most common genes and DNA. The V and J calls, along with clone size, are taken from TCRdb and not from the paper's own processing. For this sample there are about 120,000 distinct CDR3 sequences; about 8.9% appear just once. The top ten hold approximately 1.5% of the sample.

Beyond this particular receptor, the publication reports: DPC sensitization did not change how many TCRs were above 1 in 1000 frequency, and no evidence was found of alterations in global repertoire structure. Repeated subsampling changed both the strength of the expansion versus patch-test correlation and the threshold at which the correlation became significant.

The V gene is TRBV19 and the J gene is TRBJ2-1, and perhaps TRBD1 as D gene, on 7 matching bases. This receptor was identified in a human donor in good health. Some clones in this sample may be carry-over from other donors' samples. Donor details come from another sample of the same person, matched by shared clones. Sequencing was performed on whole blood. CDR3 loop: CASSIGGGAYNEQFF. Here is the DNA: TGTGCCAGTAGTATCGGAGGGGGCGCCTACAATGAGCAGTTCTTC.